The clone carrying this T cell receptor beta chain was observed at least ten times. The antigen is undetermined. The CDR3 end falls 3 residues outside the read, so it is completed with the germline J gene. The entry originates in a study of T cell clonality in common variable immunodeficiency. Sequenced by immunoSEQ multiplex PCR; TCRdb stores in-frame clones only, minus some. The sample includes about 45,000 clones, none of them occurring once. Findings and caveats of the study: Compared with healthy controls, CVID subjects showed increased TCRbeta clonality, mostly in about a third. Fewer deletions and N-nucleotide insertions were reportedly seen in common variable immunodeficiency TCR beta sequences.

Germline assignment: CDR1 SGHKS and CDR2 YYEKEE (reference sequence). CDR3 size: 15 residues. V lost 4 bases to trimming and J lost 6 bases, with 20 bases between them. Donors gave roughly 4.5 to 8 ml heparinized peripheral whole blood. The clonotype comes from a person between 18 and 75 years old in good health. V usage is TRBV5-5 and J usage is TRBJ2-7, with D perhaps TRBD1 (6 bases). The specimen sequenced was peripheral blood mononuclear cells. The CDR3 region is CASSGLPGQSTEQYF. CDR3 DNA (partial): TGTGCCAGCAGCGGCCTCCCGGGACAATCTACCGAG.